The 28 T cell receptor beta chains below were found in one sample sequenced in a study of cytomegalovirus exposure and HLA in healthy donors. The study ran its PCR with 60 Vbeta and 13 Jbeta primers. Assay used: immunoSEQ multiplex PCR; TCRdb lists only in-frame clones, some missing. The sample carries about 200,000 clones, around 86% recorded once. Sequencing was done on a sample of PBMCs. Receptors were obtained from a woman aged 45-65 years in good health and CMV-seropositive.

The chain employs TRBV2 and TRBJ2-3; TRBD1 matches 9 bases. Germline V gene data show CDR1 as SNHLY and CDR2 as FYNNEI. CDR3 length equals 16 residues. V shed 0 bases and J 0 bases; nucleotides not matched to a gene: 1. In DNA form, the CDR3 reads TGTGCCAGCAGTGAAGCTGACAGGGGGAGCACAGATACGCAGTATTTT. It translates to CASSEADRGSTDTQYF.

The gene calls are TRBV2 and TRBJ2-3; possibly TRBD2 for D (7 bases). This CDR3 region has 17 residues. Looked up from germline, CDR1 is SNHLY and CDR2 is FYNNEI. V was shortened by 3 bases and J by 2 bases, with 18 bases between the two germline ends. CDR3 region: CASSDLGGGRATDTQYF. CDR3 nucleotide sequence: TGTGCCAGCAGTGATTTAGGGGGAGGGAGGGCCACAGATACGCAGTATTTT.

A note on this clone: One end of the junction varies from germline; a read error may be responsible. This chain connects TRBV2 to TRBJ2-4, with 10 positions matching TRBD1. There are 20 residues in the CDR3. Looked up from germline, CDR1 is SNHLY and CDR2 is FYNNEI. The CDR3 bases are TGTGCCAGCAGTGAAGCGCCCCCCAAGGGACAGGGGAGTGCCAAAAACAGTCAGTACTTC. Translation gives CASSEAPPKGQGSAKNSQYF.

This clone has only a few counts. The gene calls are TRBV9 and TRBJ2-1; 11 bases map to TRBD2. The CDR3 spans 19 residues. J was trimmed by 5 bases and V by 3 bases; bases with no gene match: 16. CDR1 is SGDLS, CDR2 YYNGEE, per germline. CDR3 bases: TGTGCCAGCAGCGCGCACAGGGGGCAGACTAGCGGGACAAACAATGAGCAGTTCTTC. Protein sequence: CASSAHRGQTSGTNNEQFF. Complete variable domain (other parts from reference TRBV9 and TRBJ2-1): DSGVTQTPKHLITATGQRVTLRCSPRSGDLSVYWYQQSLDQGLQFLIQYYNGEERAKGNILERFSAQQFPDLHSELNLSSLELGDSALYFCASSAHRGQTSGTNNEQFFGPGTRLTVL.

A word on this clone: Sequence at one end of the junction differs from germline and may be a read error. The rearrangement links TRBV10-3 to TRBJ2-6, with a possible D match to TRBD1 (5 bases). Germline values: CDR1 ENHRY, CDR2 SYGVKD. CDR3 length equals 17 residues. The CDR3 sequence: CAISEPGKRSGANGLTF. The CDR3 nucleotides are TGTGCCATCAGTGAACCTGGGAAGCGCTCTGGGGCCAACGGCCTGACTTTC.

Details on this clone: One junction end does not reproduce the germline sequence, and a read error may be involved. The chain joins TRBV15 to TRBJ1-4; TRBD1 agrees at 9 bases. The germline gives CDR1 LNHNV, CDR2 YYDKDF (reference sequence). This CDR3 comprises 14 residues. This CDR3 reads CATSGDRGSEKLFF. The CDR3 nucleotides are TGTGCCACCAGCGGAGACAGGGGGAGTGAAAAACTGTTTTTT.

Details on this clone: This sample also contains other DNA sequences that code for the same CDR3. The chain has TRBV30 and TRBJ1-1, with unresolved D. Deletions cut 2 bases from V and 3 bases from J, with 4 bases between. The CDR3 has 11 residues. The germline gives CDR1 GTSNPN, CDR2 SVGIG (reference sequence). CDR3 protein: CAWSRDTEAFF. In nucleotides, the CDR3 is TGTGCCTGGAGTCGGGACACTGAAGCTTTCTTT. The full variable domain, in which reference TRBV30 and TRBJ1-1 provide the parts outside the CDR3, is SQTIHQWPATLVQPVGSPLSLECTVEGTSNPNLYWYRQAAGRGLQLLFYSVGIGQISSEVPQNLSASRPQDRQFILSSKKLLLSDSGFYLCAWSRDTEAFFGQGTRLTVV.

This clone was detected only once. The genes are TRBV11-2 and TRBJ1-4; D is ambiguous. The germline V and J ends were trimmed by 0 bases and 7 bases, with 21 bases remaining between them. The CDR3 has 18 residues. Germline assignment: CDR1 SGHAT and CDR2 FQNNGV. The CDR3, as DNA: TGTGCCAGCAGCTTAGATCGGAACGATCTGGGAGGGTTTGAAAAACTGTTTTTT. It specifies CASSLDRNDLGGFEKLFF.

The chain couples TRBV6-4 to TRBJ2-1, with TRBD2 matching 8 bases. J gave up 3 bases and V 6 bases, and 7 bases lay outside the gene matches. There are 15 residues in the CDR3. Per germline, CDR1 MRHNA and CDR2 SNTAGT. The CDR3 nucleotides are TGTGCCAGCAGCTCCGGGACTAGTGTCTACAATGAGCAGTTCTTC. Its translation: CASSSGTSVYNEQFF.

About this clone: The same CDR3 can be traced to other DNA sequences in this sample. The chain combines TRBV5-1 with TRBJ2-2; D is undetermined. This CDR3 spans 14 amino acids. Germline V gene data show CDR1 as SGHRS and CDR2 as YFSETQ. V was pared by 0 bases and J by 2 bases, with 5 bases between. In DNA form, the CDR3 reads TGCGCCAGCAGCTTGGGTCATAACACCGGGGAGCTGTTTTTT. Encoded protein: CASSLGHNTGELFF.

This clone was seen more than once but under ten times. The chain uses TRBV5-1 and TRBJ2-7; 9 nucleotides agree with TRBD2. The CDR3 covers 15 residues. The germline gives CDR1 SGHRS, CDR2 YFSETQ. J was trimmed by 0 bases and V by 4 bases; bases with no gene match: 5. The CDR3 sequence: CASSLSGRPSYEQYF. The CDR3 nucleotides are TGCGCCAGCAGCCTAAGCGGGAGGCCCTCCTACGAGCAGTACTTC.

The rearrangement uses TRBV5-4 and TRBJ2-2; TRBD1 is a possible D gene (7 bases). V lost 0 bases to trimming and J lost 5 bases, with 14 bases between them. CDR1 is SGHNT and CDR2 is YYREEE in the germline V gene (reference sequence). CDR3 size: 16 residues. CDR3 region: CASSLGRGRWTGELFF. The CDR3 DNA follows: TGTGCCAGCAGCTTGGGGAGGGGGCGATGGACCGGGGAGCTGTTTTTT.

The chain is built from TRBV5-1 and TRBJ2-7; weak D call: TRBD2 (6 bases). Trimming shortened V by 0 bases and J by 2 bases, and 15 bases separated the two germline ends. The CDR3 is 16 residues long. Germline CDR1 is SGHRS and CDR2 is YFSETQ. The CDR3 reads CASSLVFGDLTYEQYF. In nucleotides, the CDR3 is TGCGCCAGCAGCTTGGTTTTCGGGGACTTAACCTACGAGCAGTACTTC. Drawing the rest from reference TRBV5-1 and TRBJ2-7, the complete variable domain is KAGVTQTPRYLIKTRGQQVTLSCSPISGHRSVSWYQQTPGQGLQFLFEYFSETQRNKGNFPGRFSGRQFSNSRSEMNVSTLELGDSALYLCASSLVFGDLTYEQYFGPGTRLTVT.

CDR3 nucleotides: TGTGCCAGCAGCGTAGGCAGGGTCACAGATACGCAGTATTTT. The encoded protein is CASSVGRVTDTQYF. The chain uses TRBV9 and TRBJ2-3; perhaps TRBD1 as D (5 bases). Trimming pared 0 bases from V and 2 bases from J, leaving 7 bases between. The germline V gene encodes CDR1 SGDLS and CDR2 YYNGEE. This CDR3 is 14 amino acids long.

This rearrangement joins TRBV10-3 to TRBJ2-6; unclear D gene. In germline, CDR1 is ENHRY, CDR2 SYGVKD. V shed 0 bases and J shed 4 bases, with 19 bases lying between them. The CDR3 has 19 residues. CDR3 amino acids: CAISESTRHQSAGANVLTF. DNA for the CDR3: TGTGCCATCAGTGAGTCGACACGGCACCAAAGTGCGGGGGCCAACGTCCTGACTTTC.

The V and J genes are TRBV5-6 and TRBJ2-1; D might be TRBD2 (6 bases). Germline V gene data show CDR1 as SGHDT and CDR2 as YYEEEE. The CDR3 loop spans 16 amino acids. V lost 0 bases to trimming and J lost 2 bases, with 12 bases between them. The CDR3 coding sequence is TGTGCCAGCAGCTTGGCGGGGACTCCCCCCTACAATGAGCAGTTCTTC. The encoded protein is CASSLAGTPPYNEQFF.

A note on this clone: At one boundary the junction diverges from the germline segment, which might be a read error. This chain joins TRBV7-2 and TRBJ1-4; D uncertain. This CDR3 has 12 amino acids. CDR1 is SGHTA, CDR2 FQGNSA, per germline. CDR3 residues: CASSLVGGRTTF. The CDR3 DNA sequence: TGTGCCAGCAGCTTAGTTGGTGGGAGGACCACTTTT.

The rearrangement joins TRBV7-2 to TRBJ1-1, with a weak D call TRBD1 (6 bases). The CDR3 contains 14 residues. The germline V gene encodes CDR1 SGHTA and CDR2 FQGNSA. With 1 base removed from V and 5 bases from J, the gap between germline ends came to 11 bases. The CDR3, as DNA: TGTGCCAGCAGCTTAGAGGGGGGGGGTACTGAAGCTTTCTTT. Its protein is CASSLEGGGTEAFF. The whole variable domain, filled in from reference TRBV7-2 and TRBJ1-1, reads GAGVSQSPSNKVTEKGKDVELRCDPISGHTALYWYRQSLGQGLEFLIYFQGNSAPDKSGLPSDRFSAERTGGSVSTLTIQRTQQEDSAVYLCASSLEGGGTEAFFGQGTRLTVV.

The rearrangement links TRBV7-9 to TRBJ2-7; 11 bases are a match to TRBD1. CDR1 SEHNR and CDR2 FQNEAQ come from the germline V gene (reference sequence). Trimming cost V 5 bases and J 9 bases; bases outside gene matches: 9. CDR3 size: 14 residues. The chain's CDR3 is CASSLGQGALGQYF. Written as DNA, the CDR3 is TGTGCCAGCAGCCTCGGACAGGGGGCGTTAGGGCAGTACTTC.

This chain links TRBV5-4 with TRBJ2-2; tentative D call: TRBD2 (6 bases). Looked up from germline, CDR1 is SGHNT and CDR2 is YYREEE (reference sequence). Between the trimmed V and J ends, which lost 4 bases and 4 bases, there was a span of 11 bases. This CDR3 has 14 residues. As DNA, the CDR3 is TGTGCCAGCAGCGACTGGGGACTCACCGGGGAGCTGTTTTTT. This gives the protein CASSDWGLTGELFF. The full variable domain, completed using reference TRBV5-4 and TRBJ2-2, is ETGVTQSPTHLIKTRGQQVTLRCSSQSGHNTVSWYQQALGQGPQFIFQYYREEENGRGNFPPRFSGLQFPNYSSELNVNALELDDSALYLCASSDWGLTGELFFGEGSRLTVL.

This sequence joins TRBV28 and TRBJ2-1; the match to TRBD1 covers 8 bases. This CDR3 is built from 16 residues. In germline, CDR1 is MDHEN, CDR2 SYDVKM. Trimming at V came to 7 bases and at J to 2 bases, leaving 10 bases not matched to a gene. CDR3 in DNA: TGTGCCAGCACGAACCAGGGGGCGCGCGCCTACAATGAGCAGTTCTTC. It translates to CASTNQGARAYNEQFF.

The chain is built from TRBV10-3 and TRBJ2-3, with D possibly being TRBD1 (6 bases). Germline V gene data show CDR1 as ENHRY and CDR2 as SYGVKD. This CDR3 spans 15 amino acids. Trimming stripped 4 bases from V and 5 bases from J, with 16 bases between. CDR3 bases: TGTGCCATCAGTGCGGTTGTTAGAGGGGGAGATACGCAGTATTTT. It specifies CAISAVVRGGDTQYF.

V usage is TRBV5-1 and J usage is TRBJ2-5; possible D gene TRBD1, 6 bases. With the DNA end fitting TRBJ2-7 better, the J assignment may be wrong. Germline V gives CDR1 SGHRS, CDR2 YFSETQ. The CDR3 is made up of 15 amino acids. This CDR3 is CASSLGGQFVHEQYF. DNA for the CDR3: TGCGCCAGCAGCTTGGGTGGACAGTTCGTCCACGAGCAGTACTTC.

The J gene is TRBJ2-5, the V gene TRBV2; D possibly corresponds to TRBD2 (5 bases). Per the germline V gene, CDR1 is SNHLY and CDR2 is FYNNEI. The CDR3 covers 16 residues. The V gene lost 6 bases and the J gene lost 5 bases, with 22 bases spanning the gap. Written as DNA, the CDR3 is TGTGCCAGCAGATTACGGCCTGAGGGTTTTCGGGAGACCCAGTACTTC. As protein: CASRLRPEGFRETQYF.

This sequence joins TRBV19 and TRBJ2-1, with no clear D. Trimming left V 5 bases short and J 8 bases short, with 10 bases between. The CDR3 is made up of 12 amino acids. Germline loops: CDR1 LNHDA, CDR2 SQIVND (reference sequence). CDR3 sequence: CASSQVVHEQFF. The CDR3 DNA reads as TGTGCCAGTAGTCAGGTGGTCCATGAGCAGTTCTTC.

This chain links TRBV10-3 with TRBJ1-6; the D gene is possibly TRBD1 (6 bases). The CDR3 runs 13 residues. Germline CDR1 ENHRY, CDR2 SYGVKD. V lost 7 bases, J lost 10 bases, and 14 bases lay in between. The CDR3 nucleotides are TGTGCCATCAACGGACCGCAGGGGTCACCCCTCCACTTT. Translating it yields CAINGPQGSPLHF.

The V and J genes are TRBV7-9 and TRBJ1-6; 7 bases are shared with TRBD1. The germline gives CDR1 SEHNR, CDR2 FQNEAQ (reference sequence). The CDR3 length is 15 residues. V was pared by 4 bases and J by 7 bases, with 7 bases of the junction left unmatched. CDR3 nucleotide sequence: TGTGCCAGCAGCTCCTGGACAGGTAGCAATTCACCCCTCCACTTT. It is translated as CASSSWTGSNSPLHF. Drawing the rest from reference TRBV7-9 and TRBJ1-6, the complete variable domain is DTGVSQNPRHKITKRGQNVTFRCDPISEHNRLYWYRQTLGQGPEFLTYFQNEAQLEKSRLLSDRFSAERPKGSFSTLEIQRTEQGDSAMYLCASSSWTGSNSPLHFGNGTRLTVT.

The chain is built from TRBV10-3 and TRBJ2-7; TRBD2 is a possible D gene (5 bases). The length of the CDR3 is 14 residues. The germline gives CDR1 ENHRY, CDR2 SYGVKD. Trimming cost V 10 bases and J 3 bases, with 19 bases left between them. As DNA, the CDR3 is TGTGCCAGCAAACCGACGGGCGGAGGCTACGAGCAGTACTTC. Translated, it gives CASKPTGGGYEQYF.